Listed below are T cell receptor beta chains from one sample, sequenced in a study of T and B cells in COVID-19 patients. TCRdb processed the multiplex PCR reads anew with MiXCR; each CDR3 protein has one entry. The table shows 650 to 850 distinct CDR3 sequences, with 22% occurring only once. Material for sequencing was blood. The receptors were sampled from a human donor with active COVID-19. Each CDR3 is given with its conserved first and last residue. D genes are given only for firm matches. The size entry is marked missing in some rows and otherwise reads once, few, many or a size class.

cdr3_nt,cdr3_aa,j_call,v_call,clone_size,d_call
TGTGCCACCGCTAGACTAGTAGCCCAAGAGACCCAGTACTTC,CATARLVAQETQYF,TRBJ2-5,TRBV14,medium-sized,-
TGTGCCAGCAGCCGCGGGACAGTCCTGTATCAGCCCCAGCATTTT,CASSRGTVLYQPQHF,TRBJ1-5,TRBV6-6,medium-sized,TRBD1
TGTGCCAGCAGTTTAGACAGTAGTAGCAATCAGCCCCAGCATTTT,CASSLDSSSNQPQHF,TRBJ1-5,TRBV28,-,-
TGTGCCAGTAGGAGTAGCGGGGGCCACTACGAGCAGTACTTC,CASRSSGGHYEQYF,TRBJ2-7,TRBV19,large,TRBD2
TGTGCCAGCAGCGGAGTCAGTGGGGGGGGGAGAGAGACCCAGTACTTC,CASSGVSGGGRETQYF,TRBJ2-5,TRBV5-6,medium-sized,TRBD2
TGTGCCAGCAGCGCACTCGCTGAAGAGCAGTACTTC,CASSALAEEQYF,TRBJ2-7,TRBV5-4,large,-
TGTGCCAGCAGCTTAAGTGCGGGAGTCGGCATCACCGGGGAGCTGTTTTTT,CASSLSAGVGITGELFF,TRBJ2-2,TRBV7-6,-,TRBD2
TGTGCCAGCAGTGAAAGGACAGGGCCTTACGAGCAGTACTTC,CASSERTGPYEQYF,TRBJ2-7,TRBV27,large,TRBD1
TGTGCCAGCAGTGACAGGTATAGCAATCAGCCCCAGCATTTT,CASSDRYSNQPQHF,TRBJ1-5,TRBV6-1,medium-sized,-
TGTGCCAGCAGAATTGGACAGGACTATGGCTACACCTTC,CASRIGQDYGYTF,TRBJ1-2,TRBV2,-,TRBD1
TGTGCCAGCAGTCAAGGACTAAGCTCTGGAAACACCATATATTTT,CASSQGLSSGNTIYF,TRBJ1-3,TRBV6-1,medium-sized,-
TGTGCCAGCAGTCGGACGGAGGGGGGGGAGCAGTACTTC,CASSRTEGGEQYF,TRBJ2-7,TRBV27,once,-
TGTGCCAGCAGCTTAGCTATCGGGGCAGCCACAGATACGCAGTATTTT,CASSLAIGAATDTQYF,TRBJ2-3,TRBV7-2,-,-
TGTGCCAGCAGGGATAGCGGGGGATCCTACAATGAGCAGTTCTTC,CASRDSGGSYNEQFF,TRBJ2-1,TRBV13,medium-sized,TRBD2
TGTGCCAGCAGCCCCGGGACCCCTCGAAACACCATATATTTT,CASSPGTPRNTIYF,TRBJ1-3,TRBV9,few,-
TGTGCCAGCCAGGACAGGGGCACTGAAGCTTTCTTT,CASQDRGTEAFF,TRBJ1-1,TRBV7-9,medium-sized,TRBD1
TGTGCCAGCAGCCGGAGGGGGTACACCGGGGAGCTGTTTTTT,CASSRRGYTGELFF,TRBJ2-2,TRBV14,medium-sized,-
TGTGCCAGTGAAAGAAACAGGGGCAATCAGCCCCAGCATTTT,CASERNRGNQPQHF,TRBJ1-5,TRBV19,medium-sized,-
TGTGCCAGCAGTTCCCTGGCTAGCGGGTCCGACGAGCAGTACTTC,CASSSLASGSDEQYF,TRBJ2-7,TRBV27,large,TRBD2
TGTGCCAGCAGTCCCCCGGCTAGCGGGTCCGACGAGCAGTACTTC,CASSPPASGSDEQYF,TRBJ2-7,TRBV12-3/TRBV12-4,-,TRBD2
TGTGCCAGCAGCTTAAGTGCGGGGGGCGCGAACACCGGGGAGCTGTTTTTT,CASSLSAGGANTGELFF,TRBJ2-2,TRBV7-6,medium-sized,TRBD2
TGTGCCAGCAGTTACGCGCAGGGGGGATACGAGCAGTACTTC,CASSYAQGGYEQYF,TRBJ2-7,TRBV6-5,large,-
TGTGCCAGCAGTTACGGGGGGCCAAATCAGCCCCAGCATTTT,CASSYGGPNQPQHF,TRBJ1-5,TRBV6-6,medium-sized,-
TGTGCCACCCCCCCCCCTGTGAGGTTACGCAATCAGCCCCAGCATTTT,CATPPPVRLRNQPQHF,TRBJ1-5,TRBV24-1,medium-sized,-
TGTGCCAGCAGCATACAGGGACAGCTGGTCTATGGCTACACCTTC,CASSIQGQLVYGYTF,TRBJ1-2,TRBV7-9,many,TRBD1
TGTGCCAGTAGTTCCCTACTAGCGGGGGGGCCTGGTGAGCAGTTCTTC,CASSSLLAGGPGEQFF,TRBJ2-1,TRBV19,once,TRBD2
TGTGCCAGCAGCTTAGGAGCGGGAGGATACGAGCAGTACTTC,CASSLGAGGYEQYF,TRBJ2-7,TRBV5-6,-,TRBD2
TGTGCCAGTTACCGCCGGGGCGCGGGGGATACGCAGTATTTT,CASYRRGAGDTQYF,TRBJ2-3,TRBV6-5,-,-
TGCGCCAGCAGCCAAGTGGGGACTATCTATACGCAGTATTTT,CASSQVGTIYTQYF,TRBJ2-3,TRBV4-1,few,TRBD2
TGTGCCAGTAGTACAGCCGTCGGCCGGGACAGAGGTGGCTACACCTTC,CASSTAVGRDRGGYTF,TRBJ1-2,TRBV19,medium-sized,TRBD1
TGTGCCAGCACCCGGGACAGCCCTCAGACCCAGTACTTC,CASTRDSPQTQYF,TRBJ2-5,TRBV12-3/TRBV12-4,large,TRBD1
TGTGCCAGCAGCTTGTACAGGGGCACAGATACGCAGTATTTT,CASSLYRGTDTQYF,TRBJ2-3,TRBV5-8,many,-
TGCAGTGCTACTGACACAGCGAACACCGGGGAGCTGTTTTTT,CSATDTANTGELFF,TRBJ2-2,TRBV20-1,medium-sized,-
TGCAGTGCTAGAGAGGCCGGGACAGGGAAAGTTCAGCCCCAGCATTTT,CSAREAGTGKVQPQHF,TRBJ1-5,TRBV20-1,many,TRBD1
TGTGCCAGCAGCCCTGGGCCCAGGGGCGGGTTCTTC,CASSPGPRGGFF,TRBJ2-1,TRBV12-3/TRBV12-4,medium-sized,-
TGCAGCGTTGGAGGACTAGCGGGAGGGGTGGGAGAGACCCAGTACTTC,CSVGGLAGGVGETQYF,TRBJ2-5,TRBV29-1,-,TRBD2
TGTGCCAGCAGCGAGTCTGGGGCCAACGTCCTGACTTTC,CASSESGANVLTF,TRBJ2-6,TRBV6-5,hyperexpanded,-
TGCAGCGTCCACGGGGGGAGTGACCAAGAGATTCAGTACTTC,CSVHGGSDQEIQYF,TRBJ2-5,TRBV29-1,-,TRBD2
TGTGCCAGCAGTTATTCCTCGGGGCAGCCCCAGCATTTT,CASSYSSGQPQHF,TRBJ1-5,TRBV6-5,medium-sized,-
TGTGCCAGCAGTTTAACGGGACAGGTCACCGGGGAGCTGTTTTTT,CASSLTGQVTGELFF,TRBJ2-2,TRBV27,large,TRBD1
TGTGCCAGCAGCGCAGGGTATAACTACGAGCAGTACTTC,CASSAGYNYEQYF,TRBJ2-7,TRBV2,few,-
TGTGCCAGCAGTTTGGGGACTAGCGGGGGGGCGAATGAGCAGTTCTTC,CASSLGTSGGANEQFF,TRBJ2-1,TRBV12-3/TRBV12-4,-,TRBD2
TGTGCCACCGCTAGACTAGTAGCCCAAGAGACCCTGTCCTTC,CATARLVAQETLSF,TRBJ2-5,TRBV14,-,-
TGTGCCAGTAAACGGGGCAGCCCCTTCCCACTGTGCTCCTACAATGAGCAGTTCTTC,CASKRGSPFPLCSYNEQFF,TRBJ2-1,TRBV19,-,-
TGTGCCAGCAGCCCCTCGCGGTGGGGGCTCGAGCAGTACTTC,CASSPSRWGLEQYF,TRBJ2-7,TRBV11-2,large,-
TGTGCCAGCAGCTCGGAGCTAGCGGGCGGCTACGAGCAGTACTTC,CASSSELAGGYEQYF,TRBJ2-7,TRBV5-4,-,TRBD2
TGTGCCAGCAGTCCCCTGGGCACAGATACGCAGTATTTT,CASSPLGTDTQYF,TRBJ2-3,TRBV5-4,medium-sized,-
TGCGCCAGCAGCTTGATCGAATTAGGGAGAACCGGGGAGCTGTTTTTT,CASSLIELGRTGELFF,TRBJ2-2,TRBV5-1,medium-sized,-
TGTGCCAGCAGCTTAGAGGGATCTGGAAACACCATATATTTT,CASSLEGSGNTIYF,TRBJ1-3,TRBV13,medium-sized,-
TGTGCCAGCAGTTACACGGTTAGCGGGGGGGCGAATGAGCAGTTCTTC,CASSYTVSGGANEQFF,TRBJ2-1,TRBV6-5,-,TRBD2